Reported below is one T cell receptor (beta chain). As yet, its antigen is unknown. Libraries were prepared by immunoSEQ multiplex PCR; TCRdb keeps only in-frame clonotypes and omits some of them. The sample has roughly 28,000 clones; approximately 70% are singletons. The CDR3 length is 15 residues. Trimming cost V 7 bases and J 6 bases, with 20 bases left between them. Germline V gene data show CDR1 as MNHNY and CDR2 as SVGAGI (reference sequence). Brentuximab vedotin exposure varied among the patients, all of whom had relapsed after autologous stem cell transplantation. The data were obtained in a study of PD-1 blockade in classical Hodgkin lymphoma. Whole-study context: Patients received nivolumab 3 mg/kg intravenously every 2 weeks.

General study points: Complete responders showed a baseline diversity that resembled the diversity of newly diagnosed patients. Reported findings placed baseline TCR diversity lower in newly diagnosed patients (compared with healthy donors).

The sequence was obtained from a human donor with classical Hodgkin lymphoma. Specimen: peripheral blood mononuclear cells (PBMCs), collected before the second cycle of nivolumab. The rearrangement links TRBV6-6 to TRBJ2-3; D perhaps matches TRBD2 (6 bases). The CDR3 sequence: CASKRVAVGSDTQYF. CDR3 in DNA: TGTGCCAGCAAACGGGTAGCGGTGGGCTCCGATACGCAGTATTTT.